This T cell receptor beta chain was profiled in a study of cytomegalovirus exposure and HLA in healthy donors. Sequenced by immunoSEQ multiplex PCR; TCRdb stores in-frame clones only, minus some. Found here are approximately 200,000 clones, 75% to 95% of them singletons; the top ten hold around 1%. V was trimmed by 0 bases and J by 1 base, leaving 6 bases between them. The CDR3 extends over 13 amino acids. Germline V CDR1 and CDR2: GTSNPN, SVGIG (reference sequence). V is TRBV30 and J is TRBJ1-1; no reliable D call. The receptor comes from a young woman in good health and CMV-seronegative. Specimen: PBMCs. The CDR3 loop is CAWSVRPNTEAFF. The CDR3 region has the DNA TGTGCCTGGAGTGTTCGTCCGAACACTGAAGCTTTCTTT.